Below, 4 T cell receptor beta chains from the same sample are listed, as sequenced in a study of cytomegalovirus exposure and HLA in healthy donors. This PCR relied on a set of 60 Vbeta primers and 13 Jbeta primers. Produced via immunoSEQ multiplex PCR; TCRdb's table is partial and in-frame only. This table has around 130,000 clones, 6.5% to 9.5% appearing once. Sequences were obtained from PBMCs. The source of these receptors is a woman in her forties in good health and CMV-seropositive.

The rearrangement uses TRBV7-9 and TRBJ2-1; TRBD1 matches 9 bases. Per the germline V gene, CDR1 is SEHNR and CDR2 is FQNEAQ (reference sequence). V lost 4 bases to trimming and J lost 4 bases; unmatched junction nucleotides: 2. The CDR3 covers 14 residues. In DNA form, the CDR3 reads TGTGCCAGCAGCTCCGGGACAGGGTACAATGAGCAGTTCTTC. Encoded protein: CASSSGTGYNEQFF.

This chain connects TRBV7-8 to TRBJ2-7; D may be TRBD1 (5 bases). V dropped 1 base and J dropped 3 bases, with 13 bases sitting between them. Germline V CDR1 and CDR2: SGHVS, FQNEAQ. The CDR3 extends over 15 amino acids. The DNA of the CDR3 is TGTGCCAGCAGCTTAGTCCCAGGACACAGCTACGAGCAGTACTTC. Encoded protein: CASSLVPGHSYEQYF.

The chain uses TRBV9 and TRBJ1-6, with a weak D call TRBD1 (5 bases). This CDR3 spans 16 amino acids. Trimming pared 4 bases from V and 1 base from J, leaving 12 bases between. Germline V gives CDR1 SGDLS, CDR2 YYNGEE. The CDR3 loop reads CASSTSGQSYNSPLHF. Written as DNA, the CDR3 is TGTGCCAGCAGCACCTCCGGACAATCCTATAATTCACCCCTCCACTTT.

This clone was observed a few times. This chain connects TRBV21-1 to TRBJ1-1; the table's D call TRBD1 went unverified against the DNA. TRBV21-1 is an annotated pseudogene. This CDR3 is built from 14 residues. For the CDR3, the DNA is TGTGCCAGCAGCAACCGACAGGGCAATGGTGAAGCTTTCTTT. It codes for CASSNRQGNGEAFF.